This is a list of T cell receptor beta chains from one sample in a study of T-cell memory formation after mild COVID-19. TCRdb reanalysed the 5' RACE reads using MiXCR and keeps one entry per CDR3 protein. The table has under 700,000 distinct CDR3 sequences, roughly 21% seen once. Sequencing was carried out using PBMCs or a T cell subset sorted from them (not recorded which). The receptors were sampled from an adult woman who had mild COVID-19 (a few samples of this study predate the infection). Cell type and time point are not known. The CDR3 runs from the conserved cysteine through the conserved F or W. The order of the fields is D gene, J gene, V gene, clone size, CDR3 length, CDR3 DNA, CDR3 protein. A D gene is named only where the DNA matches it firmly. Where a row states a size, it is once, few, many or the class of an expanded clone; other rows omit it.

D gene: TRBD1
J gene: TRBJ2-1
V gene: TRBV9
clone size: few
CDR3 length: 13
CDR3 DNA: TGTGCCAGCAGCGGGGACACGGGACAGGAGCAGTTCTTC
CDR3 protein: CASSGDTGQEQFF

D gene: TRBD1
J gene: TRBJ2-2
V gene: TRBV4-3
clone size: few
CDR3 length: 17
CDR3 DNA: TGCGCCAGCAGCCAAGATCCGAGACAGGGCACCACCGGGGAGCTGTTTTTT
CDR3 protein: CASSQDPRQGTTGELFF

D gene: NA
J gene: TRBJ1-6
V gene: TRBV19
clone size: NA
CDR3 length: 15
CDR3 DNA: TGTGCCACCACCCCGCTTGGAGGTTTGGGTTCACCCCTCCACTTT
CDR3 protein: CATTPLGGLGSPLHF

D gene: TRBD2
J gene: TRBJ2-1
V gene: TRBV29-1
clone size: NA
CDR3 length: 14
CDR3 DNA: TGCAGCGTTGAAGGGGGACTAGCGGGCCCTGAGCAGTTCTTC
CDR3 protein: CSVEGGLAGPEQFF

D gene: TRBD1
J gene: TRBJ1-2
V gene: TRBV4-2
clone size: few
CDR3 length: 15
CDR3 DNA: TGTGCCAGCAGCCAAGAGACCCGGGACAGCTATGGCTACACCTTC
CDR3 protein: CASSQETRDSYGYTF

D gene: TRBD1
J gene: TRBJ1-5
V gene: TRBV12-3/TRBV12-4
clone size: few
CDR3 length: 15
CDR3 DNA: TGTGCCAGCAGTACGGGACAGCATAGCAATCAGCCCCAGCATTTT
CDR3 protein: CASSTGQHSNQPQHF

D gene: TRBD1
J gene: TRBJ1-1
V gene: TRBV20-1
clone size: few
CDR3 length: 17
CDR3 DNA: TGCAGTGCTCCCCAGGACAGGGCCTTATACATGAACACTGAAGCTTTCTTT
CDR3 protein: CSAPQDRALYMNTEAFF

D gene: NA
J gene: TRBJ2-7
V gene: TRBV3-1
clone size: NA
CDR3 length: 14
CDR3 DNA: TGTGCCAGCAGCCGCGGCACATTCTCCTACGAGCAGTACTTC
CDR3 protein: CASSRGTFSYEQYF

D gene: NA
J gene: TRBJ2-5
V gene: TRBV5-1
clone size: NA
CDR3 length: 15
CDR3 DNA: TGCGCCAGCAGCTTGGAGGCGGGGTCTCAAGAGACCCAGTACTTC
CDR3 protein: CASSLEAGSQETQYF

D gene: NA
J gene: TRBJ2-2
V gene: TRBV12-3/TRBV12-4
clone size: few
CDR3 length: 15
CDR3 DNA: TGTGCCAGCAGTTTAGACGCTCTTCCTAACGGGGAGCTGTTTTTT
CDR3 protein: CASSLDALPNGELFF